The rows below give T cell receptor beta chains drawn from one sample of a study of OX40 agonist ivuxolimab in advanced cancers. Repertoires were generated with immunoSEQ multiplex PCR, while TCRdb's copy carries only in-frame clones and drops some. The repertoire holds approximately 100,000 clones, with 70% to 90% as singletons. The sequencing used CD4+ or CD8+ T cells sorted from blood, collected in a trial of the OX40 agonist ivuxolimab. These receptors all come from an adult with an advanced solid tumor such as melanoma, head and neck, liver or kidney cancer. The CDR3 runs from the conserved cysteine through the conserved F or W. The order of the fields is V gene, J gene, D gene, CDR3 protein, CDR3 DNA. The D gene is left open where the match is weak.

v_call: TRBV7-2; j_call: TRBJ2-1; d_call: TRBD2; cdr3_aa: CASRSPSGGPYYNEQFF; cdr3_nt: TGTGCCAGCAGAAGCCCTAGCGGGGGGCCCTACTACAATGAGCAGTTCTTC
v_call: TRBV6-5; j_call: TRBJ1-1; d_call: .; cdr3_aa: CASRSYTEAFF; cdr3_nt: TGTGCCAGCAGGTCTTACACTGAAGCTTTCTTT
v_call: TRBV9; j_call: TRBJ1-3; d_call: .; cdr3_aa: CASSVGSSGNTIYF; cdr3_nt: TGTGCCAGCAGCGTAGGCAGCTCTGGAAACACCATATATTTT
v_call: TRBV5-1; j_call: TRBJ2-7; d_call: .; cdr3_aa: CASTLLEGRGEQYF; cdr3_nt: TGCGCCAGCACCCTTCTCGAGGGGCGGGGCGAGCAGTACTTC
v_call: TRBV19; j_call: TRBJ2-2; d_call: .; cdr3_aa: CASSIGWGRPQGFGELFF; cdr3_nt: TGTGCCAGTAGTATCGGATGGGGACGACCGCAGGGTTTCGGGGAGCTGTTTTTT
v_call: TRBV30; j_call: TRBJ2-4; d_call: TRBD2; cdr3_aa: CAWSVSGGNIQYF; cdr3_nt: TGTGCCTGGAGTGTGAGCGGGGGTAACATTCAGTACTTC
v_call: TRBV30; j_call: TRBJ1-6; d_call: .; cdr3_aa: CAWSGRGLSNSPLHF; cdr3_nt: TGTGCCTGGAGTGGCAGGGGCTTAAGTAATTCACCCCTCCACTTT
v_call: TRBV11-2; j_call: TRBJ1-1; d_call: TRBD1; cdr3_aa: CASSYRTGGYTEAFF; cdr3_nt: TGTGCCAGCAGCTACCGGACAGGAGGGTACACTGAAGCTTTCTTT
v_call: TRBV5-5; j_call: TRBJ1-5; d_call: .; cdr3_aa: CASSRRGDADQPQHF; cdr3_nt: TGTGCCAGCAGCCGCCGGGGGGACGCAGATCAGCCCCAGCATTTT
v_call: TRBV6-4; j_call: TRBJ2-3; d_call: .; cdr3_aa: CASPKGLTTSTDTQYF; cdr3_nt: TGTGCCTCCCCGAAGGGCCTTACTACTAGCACAGATACGCAGTATTTT